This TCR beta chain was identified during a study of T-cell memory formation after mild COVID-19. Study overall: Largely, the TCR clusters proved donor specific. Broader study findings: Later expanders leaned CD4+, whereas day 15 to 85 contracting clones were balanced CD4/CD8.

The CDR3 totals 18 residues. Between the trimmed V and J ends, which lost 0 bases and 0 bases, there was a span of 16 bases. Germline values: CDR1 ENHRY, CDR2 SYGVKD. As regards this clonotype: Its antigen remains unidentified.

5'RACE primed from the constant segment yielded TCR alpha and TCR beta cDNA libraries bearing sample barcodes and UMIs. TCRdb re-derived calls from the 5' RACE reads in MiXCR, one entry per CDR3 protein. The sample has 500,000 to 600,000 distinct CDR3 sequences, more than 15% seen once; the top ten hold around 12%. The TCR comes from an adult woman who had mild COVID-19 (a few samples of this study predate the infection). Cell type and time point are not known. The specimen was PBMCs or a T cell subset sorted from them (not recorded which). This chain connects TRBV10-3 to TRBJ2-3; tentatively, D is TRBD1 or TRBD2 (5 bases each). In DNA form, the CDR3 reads TGTGCCATCAGTGAGTCTGGGGACCATCAATCTAGCACAGATACGCAGTATTTT. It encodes CAISESGDHQSSTDTQYF.